Listed below are T cell receptor beta chains from one sample, sequenced in a study of lymphopenia after photon versus proton radiotherapy. Here immunoSEQ multiplex PCR was the method, and the copy in TCRdb shows in-frame clones only, minus some. This table has 55,000 to 70,000 clones, approximately 90% appearing once. Source: peripheral blood, taken from a patient treated with photon-based radiotherapy. These receptors all come from a woman aged 40 to 50 with cholangiocarcinoma. Each CDR3 is given with its conserved first and last residue. D genes are given only for firm matches. The listing skips clone size in some rows; elsewhere it reads once, few, many or a size class.

TRBD2	TRBV15	NA	TRBJ2-7	TGTGCCACCAGTTCGGGAGCGGGAGCCTACGAGCAGTACTTC	CATSSGAGAYEQYF
NA	TRBV18	NA	TRBJ1-2	TGTGCCAGCTCACCACCGGAAGGGGCCTGGGGCTACACCTTC	CASSPPEGAWGYTF
TRBD2	TRBV28	NA	TRBJ2-7	TGTGCCAGCACCCCGGGGGGTTCCCTAAGGTACGAGCAGTACTTC	CASTPGGSLRYEQYF
TRBD2	TRBV28	NA	TRBJ2-7	TGTGCCAGCAGTTTGACTAGCGGGAGGGCCGAGCAGTACTTC	CASSLTSGRAEQYF
TRBD2	TRBV5-8	NA	TRBJ2-3	TGTGCCAGCAGCTTGGTCGGTAGCGGGACTCATACGCAGTATTTT	CASSLVGSGTHTQYF
NA	TRBV6-5	NA	TRBJ1-1	TGTGCCAGCAGTCTACGACGGGGAAACACTGAAGCTTTCTTT	CASSLRRGNTEAFF
NA	TRBV5-1	NA	TRBJ2-3	TGCGCCAGCAGCCCCTGGGGGGCGGGTAGCACAGATACGCAGTATTTT	CASSPWGAGSTDTQYF
NA	TRBV5-4	NA	TRBJ2-5	TGTGCCAGCAGCTTGCCAGAGAAAGAGACCCAGTACTTC	CASSLPEKETQYF
NA	TRBV28	NA	TRBJ1-5	TGTGCCAGCAGTTTTAGATGGGACCTTAGCAATCAGCCCCAGCATTTT	CASSFRWDLSNQPQHF
TRBD2	TRBV7-9	NA	TRBJ2-1	TGTGCCAGCGGGGGGGATGAGCAGTTCTTC	CASGGDEQFF
NA	TRBV9	NA	TRBJ2-5	TGTGCCAGCAGCGTAGACAGGGTCGAGACCCAGTACTTC	CASSVDRVETQYF
NA	TRBV5-1	once	TRBJ2-7	TGCGCCAGCAGCGACGCGGACAGACGAATCTCCTACGAGCAGTACTTC	CASSDADRRISYEQYF
NA	TRBV6-5	NA	TRBJ1-5	TGTGCCAGCAGTTACAGGGGTGGCAATCAGCCCCAGCATTTT	CASSYRGGNQPQHF
NA	TRBV9	once	TRBJ2-1	TGTGCCAGCAGCGTAGAGGGGGACCCATACAATGAGCAGTTCTTC	CASSVEGDPYNEQFF
TRBD1	TRBV27	NA	TRBJ2-7	TGTGCCAGCAGCTCAGCCGGGACAGGGTCCTACGAGCAGTACTTC	CASSSAGTGSYEQYF
NA	TRBV2	NA	TRBJ2-5	TGTGCCAGCACCTTCCAAGAGACCCAGTACTTC	CASTFQETQYF
TRBD2	TRBV7-3	NA	TRBJ2-3	TGTGCCAGCAGCTCCCACAAGCGGGAGGCTGTCTATTTT	CASSSHKREAVYF
NA	TRBV5-1	NA	TRBJ1-5	TGCGCCAGCAGCTTCGCAGGGTCCGATCAGCCCCAGCATTTT	CASSFAGSDQPQHF
NA	TRBV7-2	NA	TRBJ2-2	TGTGCCAGCAGCTTAGCTCCAGGAACAATCGGGGAGCTGTTTTTT	CASSLAPGTIGELFF
NA	TRBV6-1	NA	TRBJ2-2	TGTGCCAGCACCTTGGACAGATCGAACACCGGGGAGCTGTTTTTT	CASTLDRSNTGELFF
TRBD1	TRBV10-1	NA	TRBJ2-7	TGCGCCAGCTCCGGGACAGGAGACTACGAGCAGTACTTC	CASSGTGDYEQYF
NA	TRBV7-3	NA	TRBJ1-1	TGTGCCAGCAGCTTAAACCCCGCGGGGCTAAGGGGCACTGAAGCTTTCTTT	CASSLNPAGLRGTEAFF